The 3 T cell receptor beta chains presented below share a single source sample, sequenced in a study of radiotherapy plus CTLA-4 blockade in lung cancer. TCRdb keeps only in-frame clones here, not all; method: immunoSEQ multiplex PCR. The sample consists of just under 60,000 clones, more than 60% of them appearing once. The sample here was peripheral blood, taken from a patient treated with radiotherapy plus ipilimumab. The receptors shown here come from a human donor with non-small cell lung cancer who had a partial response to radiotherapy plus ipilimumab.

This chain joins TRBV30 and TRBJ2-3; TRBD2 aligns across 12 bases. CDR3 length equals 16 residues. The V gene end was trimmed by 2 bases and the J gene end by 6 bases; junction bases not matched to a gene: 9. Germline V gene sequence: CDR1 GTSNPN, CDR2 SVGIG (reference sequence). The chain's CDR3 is CAWSRPPSGGGDTQYF. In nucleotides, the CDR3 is TGTGCCTGGAGTAGACCCCCTAGCGGGGGGGGTGATACGCAGTATTTT.

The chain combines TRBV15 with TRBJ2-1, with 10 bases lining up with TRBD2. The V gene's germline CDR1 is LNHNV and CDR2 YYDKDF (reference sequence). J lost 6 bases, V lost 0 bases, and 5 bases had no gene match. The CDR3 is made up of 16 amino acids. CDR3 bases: TGTGCCACCAGCAGAGACCCCCTAGCGGGAGCCAATGAGCAGTTCTTC. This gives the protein CATSRDPLAGANEQFF.

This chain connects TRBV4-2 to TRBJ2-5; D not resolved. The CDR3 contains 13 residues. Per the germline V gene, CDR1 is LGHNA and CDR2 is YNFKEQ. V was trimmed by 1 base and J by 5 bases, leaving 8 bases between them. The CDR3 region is CASSQGSGETQYF. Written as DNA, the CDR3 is TGTGCCAGCAGCCAAGGGTCCGGGGAGACCCAGTACTTC.